The 22 T cell receptor beta chains in this list originate from one sample, sequenced in a study of shared clonotypes between healthy human individuals. Using immunoSEQ multiplex PCR, the repertoire was profiled, and TCRdb retains in-frame clones only, with some absent. This table has over 950,000 clones, 60% to 80% appearing once. Input material: memory CD4+ T cells from PBMCs. Subset specified: CD45RA-negative fraction. The receptor source for this set is a young man in good health. Some clones in this sample may be carry-over from other donors' samples.

J is TRBJ1-1 and V is TRBV28, with unresolved D. V lost 1 base, J lost 1 base, and 22 bases lay in between. CDR1 and CDR2 (germline): MDHEN, SYDVKM. The CDR3 runs to 19 residues. DNA of the CDR3: TGTGCCAGCAGTTTATTAGAGGTGACTCCAGGCCCCCCGAACACTGAAGCTTTCTTT. Translation: CASSLLEVTPGPPNTEAFF.

This chain uses TRBV28 with TRBJ1-3; tentative D call: TRBD1 (6 bases). V was pared by 4 bases and J by 0 bases, with 10 bases between. This CDR3 is 15 amino acids long. Germline loops: CDR1 MDHEN, CDR2 SYDVKM. The CDR3 here is CASSSRQASGNTIYF. The CDR3 DNA is TGTGCCAGCAGTTCACGACAGGCCTCTGGAAACACCATATATTTT.

This CDR3 reads CSVARDPYEQYF. Here the CDR3 DNA reads TGCAGCGTTGCGCGGGATCCCTACGAGCAGTACTTC. The rearrangement uses TRBV29-1 and TRBJ2-5, with a weak D call TRBD2 (6 bases). The end of the DNA aligns better with TRBJ2-7, so the J call may be wrong. The CDR3 totals 12 residues. Germline values: CDR1 SQVTM, CDR2 ANQGSEA.

This clone was picked up one time. This chain connects TRBV2 to TRBJ1-1; the match to TRBD1 covers 10 bases. Germline V gene sequence: CDR1 SNHLY, CDR2 FYNNEI. Trimming cost V 7 bases and J 5 bases; bases outside gene matches: 10. The CDR3 spans 15 residues. The CDR3 loop reads CASIPPGQGNTEAFF. The CDR3 nucleotides are TGTGCCAGCATCCCACCGGGACAGGGGAATACTGAAGCTTTCTTT.

About this clone itself: The conserved phenylalanine or tryptophan normally closing the CDR3 is absent here, so this likely arose from a read error. It is unclear where the CDR3 begins or ends on the DNA, so no DNA is shown, and the CDR3 is as TCRdb lists it. This rearrangement joins TRBV20-1 to TRBJ1-2; the listed D gene, TRBD1, was not tested against the DNA. Including both end residues, the CDR3 is 8 amino acids long. Germline-derived CDR1 and CDR2 are DFQATT and SNEGSKA (reference sequence). The CDR3 loop reads CSAQGRFV.

On this clone itself: This same CDR3 is encoded by further DNA sequences in the sample. This chain joins TRBV27 and TRBJ1-1; D ambiguous. V was cut by 3 bases and J by 1 base, with 6 bases left in between. The CDR3 extends over 13 amino acids. Germline CDR1 MNHEY, CDR2 SMNVEV (reference sequence). CDR3 protein: CASSLRANTEAFF. CDR3 coding DNA: TGTGCCAGCAGTTTGAGGGCGAACACTGAAGCTTTCTTT.

Comment on this clone: This likely came from a read error, as a far larger clone is one base away. The chain recombines TRBV7-9 with TRBJ2-2, with TRBD1 matching 9 bases. Germline V gene lookup returns CDR1 SEHNR and CDR2 FQNEAQ (reference sequence). This CDR3 contains 14 residues. The junction had 2 bases not matched to a gene; V was cut back by 5 bases and J by 4 bases. The CDR3 spells CASSLTGGTGELFF. For the CDR3, the DNA is TGTGCCAGCAGCCTGACAGGGGGCACCGGGGAGCTGTTTTTT.

The V call is TRBV18, the J call TRBJ2-2; possible D gene TRBD2, 6 bases. CDR1 is KGHSH, CDR2 LQKENI, per germline. V shed 8 bases and J shed 4 bases, with 11 bases lying between them. This CDR3 comprises 13 residues. This CDR3 reads CASVGSGTGELFF. Written as DNA, the CDR3 is TGTGCCAGCGTCGGTAGCGGCACCGGGGAGCTGTTTTTT.

The genes are TRBV2 and TRBJ1-5, with no clear D. From germline, CDR1 is SNHLY and CDR2 FYNNEI. V lost 7 bases to trimming and J lost 6 bases, with 13 bases between them. The CDR3 has 13 residues. Written as DNA, the CDR3 is TGTGCCAGCACAGAAAGGCCGAGTCAGCCCCAGCATTTT. Its translation: CASTERPSQPQHF.

The J gene is TRBJ2-5, the V gene TRBV9; 7 bases agree with TRBD1. CDR3 length equals 16 residues. Germline V gives CDR1 SGDLS, CDR2 YYNGEE. V was clipped by 8 bases and J by 3 bases; unmatched bases: 16. CDR3 residues: CARLRGTDPPKETQYF. In DNA form, the CDR3 reads TGTGCCAGGTTAAGGGGGACAGACCCTCCCAAAGAGACCCAGTACTTC.

The sample holds one count of this clone. The chain uses TRBV7-8 and TRBJ2-3; unclear D gene. CDR1 is SGHVS, CDR2 FQNEAQ, per germline. Trimming left V 2 bases short and J 3 bases short, with 6 bases between. The CDR3 spans 13 residues. CDR3 residues: CASSLTTTDTQYF. CDR3 coding DNA: TGTGCCAGCAGCTTAACAACGACAGATACGCAGTATTTT. The complete variable domain, with remaining parts taken from reference TRBV7-8 and TRBJ2-3, reads GAGVSQSPRYKVAKRGQDVALRCDPISGHVSLFWYQQALGQGPEFLTYFQNEAQLDKSGLPSDRFFAERPEGSVSTLKIQRTQQEDSAVYLCASSLTTTDTQYFGPGTRLTVL.

The V gene is TRBV5-1, the J gene TRBJ1-3, with a tentative D call TRBD1 (5 bases). The CDR3 totals 14 residues. V was cut by 4 bases and J by 2 bases, with 10 bases left in between. Germline assignment: CDR1 SGHRS and CDR2 YFSETQ. The CDR3 coding sequence is TGCGCCAGCAGCCTGCAGGGTCCTGGAAACACCATATATTTT. Its protein product is CASSLQGPGNTIYF. Together with reference TRBV5-1 and TRBJ1-3, the CDR3 gives the full variable domain: KAGVTQTPRYLIKTRGQQVTLSCSPISGHRSVSWYQQTPGQGLQFLFEYFSETQRNKGNFPGRFSGRQFSNSRSEMNVSTLELGDSALYLCASSLQGPGNTIYFGEGSWLTVV.

This clone appeared once. The genes are TRBV5-1 and TRBJ2-1, with 7 bases fitting TRBD1. Looked up from germline, CDR1 is SGHRS and CDR2 is YFSETQ. The length of the CDR3 is 16 residues. Trimming took 3 bases from V and 1 from J; bases not matched to a gene: 7. CDR3 sequence: CASSWTGSVSYNEQFF. DNA of the CDR3: TGCGCCAGCAGCTGGACAGGTAGCGTATCCTACAATGAGCAGTTCTTC.

The chain recombines TRBV6-5 with TRBJ2-1; D not certain. The V end was cut by 1 base, the J end by 4 bases, with 14 bases between. CDR1 is MNHEY, CDR2 SVGAGI, per germline. The CDR3 runs 16 residues. The CDR3 spells CASSYLGLSAYNEQFF. The CDR3, as DNA: TGTGCCAGCAGTTACTTAGGGCTCTCGGCGTACAATGAGCAGTTCTTC.

The chain employs TRBV9 and TRBJ2-7; D is undetermined. The V gene's germline CDR1 is SGDLS and CDR2 YYNGEE. V was clipped by 2 bases and J by 6 bases, with 15 bases between them. The CDR3 extends over 14 amino acids. CDR3 sequence reads: CASSVFPTLGEQYF. CDR3 nucleotide sequence: TGTGCCAGCAGCGTTTTTCCCACCTTGGGCGAGCAGTACTTC.

This clone was recorded a few times. The V and J genes are TRBV30 and TRBJ1-6, with D possibly matching TRBD1 (5 bases). Trimming removed 1 base from V and 7 bases from J, with 11 bases in between. The CDR3 runs to 14 residues. The V gene's germline CDR1 is GTSNPN and CDR2 SVGIG (reference sequence). The CDR3 protein is CAWSGWQGNSPLHF. CDR3 sequence (DNA): TGTGCCTGGAGTGGTTGGCAGGGAAATTCACCCCTCCACTTT.

V usage is TRBV11-3 and J usage is TRBJ2-3; a weak D match, TRBD2 (6 bases). The CDR3 runs 14 residues. Germline V lookup: CDR1 SGHNT, CDR2 YENEEA. The V gene lost 5 bases and the J gene lost 2 bases, with 11 bases spanning the gap. The CDR3 is CASSRDSNTDTQYF. CDR3 DNA sequence: TGTGCCAGCAGCCGGGACTCCAACACAGATACGCAGTATTTT.

This chain links TRBV7-9 with TRBJ2-1; 8 bases are a match to TRBD2. Germline CDR1 is SEHNR and CDR2 is FQNEAQ (reference sequence). The CDR3 consists of 17 residues. V trimming: 5 bases; J trimming: 6 bases; junction bases outside the gene matches: 15. CDR3: CASSLPLTSGFFNEQFF. The CDR3 DNA is TGTGCCAGCAGCCTTCCATTAACTAGCGGATTCTTCAATGAGCAGTTCTTC.

This sequence joins TRBV5-1 and TRBJ1-1; weak D call: TRBD1 (5 bases). Trimming cost V 0 bases and J 5 bases, with 17 bases left between them. This CDR3 has 16 residues. The germline V gene has CDR1 SGHRS and CDR2 YFSETQ. The CDR3 DNA is TGCGCCAGCAGCTTGGGATTCTCAGGGCCAGCTACTGAAGCTTTCTTT. Translation gives CASSLGFSGPATEAFF.

V gene TRBV9 combines with J gene TRBJ1-2; no firm D call. Germline loops: CDR1 SGDLS, CDR2 YYNGEE. The CDR3 extends over 14 amino acids. Between the trimmed V and J ends, which lost 2 bases and 5 bases, there was a span of 13 bases. CDR3 DNA sequence: TGTGCCAGCAGCGTGACGGTTAACGGGTATGGCTACACCTTC. It yields the protein CASSVTVNGYGYTF.

The gene calls are TRBV7-2 and TRBJ2-1; 7 bases fit TRBD2. This CDR3 has 15 amino acids. Unmatched junction bases numbered 9, after V lost 3 bases and J lost 7 bases. Germline CDR1 SGHTA, CDR2 FQGNSA. CDR3 sequence: CASSFLVREGNEQFF. CDR3 nucleotide sequence: TGTGCCAGCAGCTTTTTGGTTAGGGAGGGGAATGAGCAGTTCTTC. The full variable domain, completed using reference TRBV7-2 and TRBJ2-1, is GAGVSQSPSNKVTEKGKDVELRCDPISGHTALYWYRQSLGQGLEFLIYFQGNSAPDKSGLPSDRFSAERTGGSVSTLTIQRTQQEDSAVYLCASSFLVREGNEQFFGPGTRLTVL.

The chain combines TRBV7-3 with TRBJ2-3; 8 bases align to TRBD1. Germline loops: CDR1 SGHTA, CDR2 FQGTGA. The CDR3 sequence is 15 residues long. Losses at the gene ends were 2 bases for V and 4 bases for J; bases not matched to a gene: 5. The CDR3 DNA reads TGTGCCAGCAGCTTAGTAACAGGGGGTCCAGATACGCAGTATTTT. Protein: CASSLVTGGPDTQYF.